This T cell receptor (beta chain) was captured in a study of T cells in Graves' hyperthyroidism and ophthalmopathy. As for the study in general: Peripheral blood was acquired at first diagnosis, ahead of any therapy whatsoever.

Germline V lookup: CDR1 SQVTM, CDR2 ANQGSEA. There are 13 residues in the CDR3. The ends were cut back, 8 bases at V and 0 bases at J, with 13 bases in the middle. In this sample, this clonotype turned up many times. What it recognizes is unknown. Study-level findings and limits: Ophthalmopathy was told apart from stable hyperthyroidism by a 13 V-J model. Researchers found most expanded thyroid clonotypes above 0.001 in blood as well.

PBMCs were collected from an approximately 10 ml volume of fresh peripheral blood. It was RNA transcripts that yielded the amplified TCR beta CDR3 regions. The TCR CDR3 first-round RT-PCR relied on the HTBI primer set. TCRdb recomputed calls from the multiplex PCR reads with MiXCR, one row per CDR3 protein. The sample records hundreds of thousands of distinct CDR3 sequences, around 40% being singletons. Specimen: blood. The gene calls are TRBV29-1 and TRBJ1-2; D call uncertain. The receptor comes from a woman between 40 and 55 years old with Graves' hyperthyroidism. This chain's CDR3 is CSSTELANYGYTF. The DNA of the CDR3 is TGCAGCAGCACAGAATTAGCTAACTATGGCTACACCTTC.